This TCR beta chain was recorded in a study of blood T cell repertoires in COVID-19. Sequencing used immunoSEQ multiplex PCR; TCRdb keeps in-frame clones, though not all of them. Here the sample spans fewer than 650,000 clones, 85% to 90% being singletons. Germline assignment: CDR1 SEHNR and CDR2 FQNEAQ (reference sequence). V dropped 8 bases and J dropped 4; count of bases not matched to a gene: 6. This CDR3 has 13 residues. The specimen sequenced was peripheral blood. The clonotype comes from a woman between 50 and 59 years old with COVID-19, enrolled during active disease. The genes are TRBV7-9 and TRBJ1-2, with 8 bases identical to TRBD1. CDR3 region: CASYPGGTYGYTF. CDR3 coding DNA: TGTGCCAGCTACCCAGGGGGCACCTATGGCTACACCTTC.